These 19 T cell receptor beta chains came from one sample sequenced in a study of blood T cell repertoires in COVID-19. Profiled with immunoSEQ multiplex PCR; TCRdb holds only in-frame clones, not every one. The sample lists 200,000 to 250,000 clones, around 82% seen once, with about an eighth in the top ten. Input material: peripheral blood. The receptors stem from a middle-aged woman with acute or convalescent COVID-19.

The rearrangement joins TRBV6-1 to TRBJ1-5, with a weak D call TRBD1 (6 bases). V lost 3 bases to trimming and J lost 0 bases, with 18 bases between them. Germline CDR1 MNHNS, CDR2 SASEGT. This CDR3 region has 18 residues. In DNA form, the CDR3 reads TGTGCCAGCAGTGACACAGGGCGCCCCGAGTATAGCAATCAGCCCCAGCATTTT. This encodes CASSDTGRPEYSNQPQHF.

The chain employs TRBV4-3 and TRBJ1-2; the D gene is possibly TRBD1 (5 bases). CDR1 is LGHNA and CDR2 is YSLEER in the germline V gene. Trimming removed 4 bases from V and 6 bases from J, with 18 bases in between. The CDR3 covers 15 residues. Here the CDR3 DNA reads TGCGCCAGCAGCCGACAGAGAAGTTGGAGGGATGGCTACACCTTC. Its translation is CASSRQRSWRDGYTF.

The chain carries TRBV24-1 and TRBJ1-5, with D perhaps matching TRBD1 (5 bases). V was pared by 1 base and J by 5 bases, with 26 bases between. The CDR3 is 20 residues long. CDR1 KGHDR and CDR2 SFDVKD come from the germline V gene. CDR3 protein: CATSDFKSFLGGQFDQPQHF. CDR3 bases: TGTGCCACCAGTGATTTTAAAAGTTTTTTGGGCGGACAATTCGATCAGCCCCAGCATTTT.

For the CDR3, the DNA is TGTGCCAGCAGCCCCCGAGGGGATACGCAGTATTTT. This gives the protein CASSPRGDTQYF. The rearrangement links TRBV11-2 to TRBJ2-3; tentatively, D is TRBD2 (5 bases). Trimming stripped 5 bases from V and 6 bases from J, with 9 bases between. Germline lookup yields CDR1 SGHAT and CDR2 FQNNGV. CDR3 length: 12 amino acids.

The chain has TRBV10-1 and TRBJ2-1; D gene ambiguous. CDR1 is WNHNN and CDR2 is SYGVQD in the germline V gene (reference sequence). This CDR3 has 13 residues. V lost 4 bases to trimming and J lost 0 bases, with 4 bases between them. CDR3 sequence (DNA): TGCGCCAGCAGTGCGAGCTCCTACAATGAGCAGTTCTTC. Amino acid sequence: CASSASSYNEQFF.

This clone was counted between two and nine times. The CDR3: CASSERQGGVTGELFF. For the CDR3, the DNA is TGTGCCAGCAGTGAACGGCAGGGAGGGGTAACCGGGGAGCTGTTTTTT. The rearrangement joins TRBV6-1 to TRBJ2-2; 7 bases fit TRBD2. CDR1 and CDR2 (germline): MNHNS, SASEGT. The CDR3 length is 16 residues. J was trimmed by 5 bases and V by 2 bases; bases with no gene match: 8.

The rearrangement links TRBV3-1 (or the pseudogene TRBV3-2) to TRBJ2-1; 12 nucleotides line up with TRBD2. CDR1 and CDR2 (germline): LGHDT, YNNKEL (reference sequence). With V trimmed by 1 base and J by 4 bases, 5 bases remained unmatched. CDR3 length: 17 amino acids. The CDR3 sequence: CASSQAASGREYNEQFF. The CDR3 nucleotides read TGTGCCAGCAGCCAAGCCGCTAGCGGGAGGGAATACAATGAGCAGTTCTTC.

This chain connects TRBV19 to TRBJ1-4; D might be TRBD1 (5 bases). Germline CDR1 LNHDA, CDR2 SQIVND (reference sequence). The V end lost 7 bases, the J end lost 6 bases, and 18 bases lay between the germline ends. The CDR3 has 15 amino acids. The CDR3 nucleotides read TGTGCCAGTAACCCCTCAGGGTGGGAGGATGAAAAACTGTTTTTT. Translation: CASNPSGWEDEKLFF.

The rearrangement uses TRBV7-2 and TRBJ2-1, with 9 bases lining up with TRBD2. Per the germline V gene, CDR1 is SGHTA and CDR2 is FQGNSA. Losses at the gene ends were 1 base for V and 0 bases for J; bases not matched to a gene: 1. The CDR3 is 16 amino acids. CDR3 coding DNA: TGTGCCAGCAGCTTAGATAGCGGGAGCTCCTACAATGAGCAGTTCTTC. It codes for CASSLDSGSSYNEQFF.

This chain joins TRBV28 and TRBJ1-5; maybe TRBD1 (5 bases). The CDR3 consists of 12 residues. Germline loops: CDR1 MDHEN, CDR2 SYDVKM. V gave up 6 bases and J gave up 4 bases, with 7 bases separating them. CDR3 sequence: CASRGGNQPQHF. CDR3 DNA sequence: TGTGCCAGCAGGGGGGGTAATCAGCCCCAGCATTTT.

The V gene is TRBV11-2, the J gene TRBJ1-2; D call uncertain. Trimming removed 8 bases at V and 3 bases at J, with 7 bases between. This CDR3 has 11 residues. The germline V gene has CDR1 SGHAT and CDR2 FQNNGV. CDR3 sequence: CASGRDYGYTF. CDR3 nucleotide sequence: TGTGCCAGCGGGAGGGACTATGGCTACACCTTC.

The chain has TRBV24-1 and TRBJ2-3; D call uncertain. Germline assignment: CDR1 KGHDR and CDR2 SFDVKD. This CDR3 is built from 15 residues. V gave up 11 bases and J gave up 1 base, with 18 bases separating them. DNA for the CDR3: TGTGCCATCAATGCTGAGGATCCCGGCACAGATACGCAGTATTTT. It yields the protein CAINAEDPGTDTQYF.

The rearrangement uses TRBV7-9 and TRBJ2-1; D call uncertain. Germline lookup yields CDR1 SEHNR and CDR2 FQNEAQ (reference sequence). The CDR3 loop spans 12 amino acids. The V gene lost 3 bases and the J gene lost 6 bases, with 6 bases spanning the gap. CDR3 residues: CASSFLRNEQFF. The DNA of the CDR3 is TGTGCCAGCAGCTTCCTTCGCAATGAGCAGTTCTTC.

This clone was counted only a few times. This sequence joins TRBV4-1 and TRBJ2-1; the D gene is possibly TRBD1 (5 bases). The germline V gene has CDR1 MGHRA and CDR2 YSYEKL. Trimming stripped 1 base from V and 0 bases from J, with 13 bases between. This CDR3 is built from 17 residues. This CDR3 is CASSQVIGRDSYNEQFF. CDR3 bases: TGCGCCAGCAGCCAAGTGATTGGCAGGGACTCCTACAATGAGCAGTTCTTC.

V and J are TRBV6-2 or TRBV6-3 and TRBJ2-3, with 8 bases that match TRBD2. Germline V gene data show CDR1 as MNHEY and CDR2 as SVGEGT. J gave up 1 base and V 8 bases, and 8 bases lay outside the gene matches. CDR3 length equals 15 residues. CDR3: CASRRSGLGTDTQYF. Written as DNA, the CDR3 is TGTGCCAGCCGCCGGTCGGGACTAGGCACAGATACGCAGTATTTT.

This sequence joins TRBV28 and TRBJ2-2, with TRBD1 matching over 10 bases. V trimming: 8 bases; J trimming: 5 bases; junction bases outside the gene matches: 8. This CDR3 region has 15 residues. The germline V gene has CDR1 MDHEN and CDR2 SYDVKM. CDR3 protein: CASLTGGAWTGELFF. The CDR3 DNA reads TGTGCCAGCTTGACAGGGGGCGCATGGACCGGGGAGCTGTTTTTT.

This chain joins TRBV9 and TRBJ2-1; 9 bases map to TRBD2. From germline, CDR1 is SGDLS and CDR2 YYNGEE. This CDR3 has 16 residues. Trimming removed 1 base from V and 4 bases from J; junction bases left unmatched: 6. The CDR3 is CASSVLAGPGYNEQFF. Written as DNA, the CDR3 is TGTGCCAGCAGCGTACTAGCGGGGCCCGGATACAATGAGCAGTTCTTC.

V and J are TRBV7-9 and TRBJ1-2; a possible D gene is TRBD1 (6 bases). With 1 base removed from V and 7 bases from J, the gap between germline ends came to 10 bases. CDR1 is SEHNR and CDR2 is FQNEAQ in the germline V gene (reference sequence). The CDR3 consists of 13 residues. CDR3 DNA sequence: TGTGCCAGCAGCTTAGACCACAGGGCTGGCTACACCTTC. Amino acids: CASSLDHRAGYTF.

This chain connects TRBV5-6 to TRBJ2-7, with TRBD1 identical over 10 bases. Germline lookup yields CDR1 SGHDT and CDR2 YYEEEE. The V segment lost 1 base and the J segment 2 bases; nucleotides outside the gene matches: 6. The CDR3 sequence is 16 residues long. The CDR3 DNA sequence: TGTGCCAGCAGCTTGTACGGGACAGGGGAAACCTACGAGCAGTACTTC. This gives the protein CASSLYGTGETYEQYF.